The T cell receptor (beta chain) under discussion was sequenced for a study of CD4 T cells in relation to SARS-CoV-2 and coronaviruses. The V gene lost 3 bases and the J gene lost 6 bases, with 15 bases spanning the gap. Germline CDR1 and CDR2: KGHSH and LQKENI. The CDR3 spans 15 residues. Unexposed donor CD4+ T cells date from about 2011-2018, before the COVID-19 pandemic. The cells were cultured for approximately 10 days before CD4+ T cells were isolated. Concerning this clone itself: The antigen is undetermined.

The table came from immunoSEQ multiplex PCR; TCRdb's copy has only in-frame clones and leaves some out. The sample lists 20,000 to 30,000 clones, 77% occurring once. The chain carries TRBV18 and TRBJ2-1; no definite D call. This sequence was found in a human donor in good health. The sample comprised CD4+ T cells from PBMCs, cultured in vitro. The chain's CDR3 is CASSPDGPVANEQFF. Written as DNA, the CDR3 is TGTGCCAGCTCACCCGACGGCCCGGTTGCCAATGAGCAGTTCTTC.